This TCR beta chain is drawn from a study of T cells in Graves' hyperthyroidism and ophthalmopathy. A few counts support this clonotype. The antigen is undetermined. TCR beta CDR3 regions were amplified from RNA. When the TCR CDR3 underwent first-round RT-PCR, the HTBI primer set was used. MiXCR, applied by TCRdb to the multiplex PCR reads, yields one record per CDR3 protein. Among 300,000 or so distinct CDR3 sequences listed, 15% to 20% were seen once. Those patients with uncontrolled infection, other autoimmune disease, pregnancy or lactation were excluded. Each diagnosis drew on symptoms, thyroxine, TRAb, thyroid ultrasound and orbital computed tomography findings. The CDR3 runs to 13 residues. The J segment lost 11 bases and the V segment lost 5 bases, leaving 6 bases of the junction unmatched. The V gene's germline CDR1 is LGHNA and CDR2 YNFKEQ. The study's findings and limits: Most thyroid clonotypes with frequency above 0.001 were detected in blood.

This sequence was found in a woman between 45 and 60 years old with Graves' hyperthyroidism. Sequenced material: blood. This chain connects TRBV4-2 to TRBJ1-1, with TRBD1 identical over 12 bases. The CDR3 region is CASSGTGGEGAFF. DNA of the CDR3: TGTGCCAGCAGCGGGACAGGGGGCGAAGGGGCTTTCTTT.